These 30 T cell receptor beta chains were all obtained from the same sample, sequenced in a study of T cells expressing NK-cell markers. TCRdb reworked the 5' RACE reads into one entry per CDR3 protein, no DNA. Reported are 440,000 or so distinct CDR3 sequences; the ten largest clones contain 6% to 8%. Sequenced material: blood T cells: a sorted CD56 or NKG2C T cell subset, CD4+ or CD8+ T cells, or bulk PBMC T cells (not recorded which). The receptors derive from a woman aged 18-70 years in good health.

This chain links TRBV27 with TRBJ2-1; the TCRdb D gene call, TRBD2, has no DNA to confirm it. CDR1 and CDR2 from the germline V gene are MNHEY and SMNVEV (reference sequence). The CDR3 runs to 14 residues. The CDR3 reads CASSLSAGTNEQFF.

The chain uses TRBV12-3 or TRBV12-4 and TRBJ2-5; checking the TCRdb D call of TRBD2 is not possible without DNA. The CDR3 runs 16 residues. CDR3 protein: CASSAKLGSGQETQYF.

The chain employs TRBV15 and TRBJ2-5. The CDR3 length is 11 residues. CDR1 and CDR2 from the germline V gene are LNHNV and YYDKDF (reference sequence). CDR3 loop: CATAREETQYF.

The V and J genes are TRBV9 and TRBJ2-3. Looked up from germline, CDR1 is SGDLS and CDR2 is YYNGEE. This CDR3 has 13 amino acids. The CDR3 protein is CASSVDLTLEQYF.

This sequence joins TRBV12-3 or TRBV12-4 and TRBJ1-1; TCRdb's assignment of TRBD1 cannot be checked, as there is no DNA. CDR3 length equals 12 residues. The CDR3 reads CASGTANTEAFF.

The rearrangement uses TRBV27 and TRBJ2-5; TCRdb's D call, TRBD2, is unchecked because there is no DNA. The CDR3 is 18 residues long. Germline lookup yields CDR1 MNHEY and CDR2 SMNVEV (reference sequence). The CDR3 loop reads CASSTLPWTSGYQETQYF.

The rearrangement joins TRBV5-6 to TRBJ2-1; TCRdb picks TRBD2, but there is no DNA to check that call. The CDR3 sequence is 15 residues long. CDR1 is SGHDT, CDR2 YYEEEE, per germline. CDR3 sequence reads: CASRAARREYNEQFF.

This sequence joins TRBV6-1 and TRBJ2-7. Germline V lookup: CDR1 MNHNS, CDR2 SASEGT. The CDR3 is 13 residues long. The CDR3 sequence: CASAKDSSYEQYF.

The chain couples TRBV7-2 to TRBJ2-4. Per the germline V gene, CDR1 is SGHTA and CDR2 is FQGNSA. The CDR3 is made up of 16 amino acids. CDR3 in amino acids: CASSLAISVVGNIQYF.

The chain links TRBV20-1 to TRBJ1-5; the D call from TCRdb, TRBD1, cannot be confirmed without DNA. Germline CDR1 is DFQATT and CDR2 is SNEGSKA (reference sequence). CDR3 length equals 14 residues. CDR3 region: CSALATGPNQPQHF.

This chain's CDR3 is CASSGAWDSPLHF. The chain is built from TRBV2 and TRBJ1-6. Germline CDR1 is SNHLY and CDR2 is FYNNEI. The CDR3 length is 13 residues.

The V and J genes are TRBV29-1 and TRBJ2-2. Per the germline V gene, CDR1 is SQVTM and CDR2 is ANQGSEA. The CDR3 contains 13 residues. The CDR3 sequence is CSGMRPDTGELFF.

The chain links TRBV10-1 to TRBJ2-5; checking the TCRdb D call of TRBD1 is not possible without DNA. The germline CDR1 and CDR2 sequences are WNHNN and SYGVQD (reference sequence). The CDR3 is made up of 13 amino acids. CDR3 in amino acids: CASSPRGLETQYF.

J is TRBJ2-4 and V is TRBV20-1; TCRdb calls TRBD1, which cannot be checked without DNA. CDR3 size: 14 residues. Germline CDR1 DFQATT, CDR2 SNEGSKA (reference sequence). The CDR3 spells CSAKDRGPRNIQYF.

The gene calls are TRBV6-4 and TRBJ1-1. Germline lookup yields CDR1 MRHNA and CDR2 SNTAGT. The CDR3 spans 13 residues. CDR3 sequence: CASSEEGGTEAFF.

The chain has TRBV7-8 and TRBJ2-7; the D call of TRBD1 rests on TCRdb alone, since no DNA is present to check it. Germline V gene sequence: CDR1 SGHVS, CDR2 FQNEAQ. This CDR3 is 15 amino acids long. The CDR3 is CASSPRQGRQYEQYF.

This chain's CDR3 is CASSDSGTSGTDTQYF. J is TRBJ2-3 and V is TRBV6-4. This CDR3 has 16 amino acids. Germline V gene data show CDR1 as MRHNA and CDR2 as SNTAGT.

The CDR3 sequence is CASSLYPSGTYNEQFF. The rearrangement joins TRBV5-1 to TRBJ2-1; TCRdb indicates TRBD2, and absent DNA this call remains unverified. Per the germline V gene, CDR1 is SGHRS and CDR2 is YFSETQ. CDR3 length: 16 amino acids. Based on the CDR3 plus reference TRBV5-1 and TRBJ2-1, the full variable domain is KAGVTQTPRYLIKTRGQQVTLSCSPISGHRSVSWYQQTPGQGLQFLFEYFSETQRNKGNFPGRFSGRQFSNSRSEMNVSTLELGDSALYLCASSLYPSGTYNEQFFGPGTRLTVL.

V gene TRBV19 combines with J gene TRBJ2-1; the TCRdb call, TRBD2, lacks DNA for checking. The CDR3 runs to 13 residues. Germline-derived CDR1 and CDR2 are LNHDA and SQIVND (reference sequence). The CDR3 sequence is CATAQGGHNEQFF.

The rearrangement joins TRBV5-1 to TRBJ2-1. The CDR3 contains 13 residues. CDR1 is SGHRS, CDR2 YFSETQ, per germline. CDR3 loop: CASSAAGDNEQFF.

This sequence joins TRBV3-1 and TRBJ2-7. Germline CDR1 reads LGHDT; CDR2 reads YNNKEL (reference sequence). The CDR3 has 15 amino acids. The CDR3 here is CASSQEGRAPYEQYF.

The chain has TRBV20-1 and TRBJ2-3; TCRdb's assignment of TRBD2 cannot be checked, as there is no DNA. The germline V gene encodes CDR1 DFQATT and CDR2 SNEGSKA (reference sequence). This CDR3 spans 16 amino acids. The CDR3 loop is CSARDLAERVTDTQYF.

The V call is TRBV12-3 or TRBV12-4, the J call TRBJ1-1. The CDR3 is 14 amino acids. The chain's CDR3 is CASSLEGWSTEAFF.

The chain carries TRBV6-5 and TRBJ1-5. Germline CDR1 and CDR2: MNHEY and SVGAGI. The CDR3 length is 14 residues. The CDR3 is CASSYTSGDQPQHF.

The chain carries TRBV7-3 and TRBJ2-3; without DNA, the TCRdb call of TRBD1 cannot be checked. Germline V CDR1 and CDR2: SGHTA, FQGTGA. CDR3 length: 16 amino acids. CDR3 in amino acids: CASSAKGISGTDTQYF.

CDR3 in amino acids: CASSLAQVSTDTQYF. This chain joins TRBV7-2 and TRBJ2-3. Germline CDR1 and CDR2: SGHTA and FQGNSA. The CDR3 length is 15 residues.

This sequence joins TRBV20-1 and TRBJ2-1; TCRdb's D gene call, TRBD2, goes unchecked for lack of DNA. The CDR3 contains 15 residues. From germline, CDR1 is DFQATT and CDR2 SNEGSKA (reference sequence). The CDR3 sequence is CSAKTGPATYNEQFF.

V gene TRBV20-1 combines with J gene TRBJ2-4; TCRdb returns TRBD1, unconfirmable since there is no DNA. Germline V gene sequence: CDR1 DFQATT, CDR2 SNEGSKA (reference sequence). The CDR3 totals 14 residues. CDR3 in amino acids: CSASHSGMKNIQYF.

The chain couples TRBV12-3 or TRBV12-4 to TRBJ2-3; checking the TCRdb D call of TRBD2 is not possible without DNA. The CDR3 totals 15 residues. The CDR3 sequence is CASSYERGATDTQYF.

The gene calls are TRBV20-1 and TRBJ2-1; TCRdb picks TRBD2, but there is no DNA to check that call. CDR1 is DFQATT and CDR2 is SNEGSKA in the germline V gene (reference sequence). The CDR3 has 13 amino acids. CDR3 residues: CSAPSGRVGEQFF.